The TCR beta chain described here comes from a study of CD8 T cells in Susac syndrome. The CDR3 consists of 16 residues. After removal of 8 bases from V and 2 bases from J, the junction contained 12 bases not matched to a gene. Per the germline V gene, CDR1 is MNHEY and CDR2 is SMNVEV (reference sequence). Random-hexamer reverse transcription was applied to roughly 0.5 to 1 ug RNA. Coverage of TCR beta CDR3 amplification by immunoSEQ multiplex PCR extended to 54 Vbeta and 13 Jbeta. One entry per CDR3 protein results from TCRdb running MiXCR on the immunoSEQ multiplex PCR reads. This sample yields over 140,000 distinct CDR3 sequences, of which 85% to 95% are seen a single time; 0.14% belongs to the top ten.

The specimen sequenced was CD4+ T cells from PBMCs. This TCR was recovered from a human donor with Susac syndrome. The chain employs TRBV27 and TRBJ2-5; 9 bases are a match to TRBD2. As DNA, the CDR3 is TGTGCCAGCGGAAACTCTATAGCGGGGGCTCAAGAGACCCAGTACTTC. It codes for CASGNSIAGAQETQYF.